These 7 T cell receptor beta chains originate from one sample sequenced in a study of blood T cells in healthy people across ages. The use of a sample-barcoded 5' primer and a J-beta primer mix characterized a second PCR of about 7 to 12 cycles. TCRdb used MiXCR to reprocess the 5' RACE reads, holding one entry per CDR3 protein. This table holds about 650,000 distinct CDR3 sequences, about 32% found once. The sequenced material came from blood. The receptor source for this set is a woman over 75 in good health.

There are many counts of this clonotype. This rearrangement joins TRBV18 to TRBJ1-2; possible D gene TRBD1, 5 bases. Per germline, CDR1 KGHSH and CDR2 LQKENI. The CDR3 consists of 17 residues. Trimming took off 6 bases at V and 4 bases at J, with 24 bases between the two ends. In nucleotides, the CDR3 is TGTGCCAGCTCTCCAAAGGGACCGGATCGGTTGGGCTATGGCTACACCTTC. Translating gives CASSPKGPDRLGYGYTF.

This clonotype was found many times. The V call is TRBV25-1, the J call TRBJ2-5, with a possible D match to TRBD1 (6 bases). CDR3 length: 13 amino acids. CDR1 is MGHDK and CDR2 is SYGVNS in the germline V gene. With 1 base removed from V and 4 bases from J, the gap between germline ends came to 7 bases. CDR3: CASSEWTVETQYF. As DNA, the CDR3 is TGTGCCAGCAGTGAATGGACAGTAGAGACCCAGTACTTC.

V gene TRBV12-3 or TRBV12-4 combines with J gene TRBJ2-2, with 9 bases matching TRBD1. The CDR3 extends over 15 amino acids. Trimming at V came to 6 bases and at J to 5 bases, leaving 7 bases not matched to a gene. The CDR3 nucleotides read TGTGCCAGCAGGCGACGGACAGGGGAAACCGGGGAGCTGTTTTTT. Translated: CASRRRTGETGELFF.

This clonotype was seen many times. The chain joins TRBV5-5 to TRBJ2-7; D unresolved. Between the trimmed V and J ends, which lost 0 bases and 0 bases, there was a span of 10 bases. The CDR3 is 15 amino acids. Germline CDR1 reads SGHKS; CDR2 reads YYEKEE (reference sequence). CDR3 DNA sequence: TGTGCCAGCAGCTTGGGAGGCAGGAGCTCCTACGAGCAGTACTTC. Protein product: CASSLGGRSSYEQYF.

The J gene is TRBJ2-3, the V gene TRBV5-1; 11 bases fit TRBD2. CDR3 length: 14 amino acids. CDR1 is SGHRS and CDR2 is YFSETQ in the germline V gene. Trimming took 5 bases from V and 6 from J; bases not matched to a gene: 5. The CDR3, as DNA: TGCGCCAGCAGTTGGGCTAGCGGGAGGGATACGCAGTATTTT. Amino acids: CASSWASGRDTQYF.

The V call is TRBV6-2 or TRBV6-3, the J call TRBJ2-2, with 7 nucleotides matching TRBD2. This CDR3 spans 18 amino acids. Per the germline V gene, CDR1 is MNHEY and CDR2 is SVGEGT. V gave up 3 bases and J gave up 3 bases; unmatched junction bases: 13. DNA for the CDR3: TGTGCCAGCAGTTATTACCGGGCTAGCGGTCAATACACCGGGGAGCTGTTTTTT. As protein: CASSYYRASGQYTGELFF.

The gene calls are TRBV7-2 and TRBJ1-1; D not certain. CDR1 and CDR2 from the germline V gene are SGHTA and FQGNSA. V lost 6 bases, J lost 10 bases, and 15 bases lay in between. The CDR3 runs to 12 residues. The CDR3 sequence is CASSQVRAGAFF. The CDR3 DNA sequence: TGTGCCAGCAGTCAAGTGAGGGCTGGAGCTTTCTTT.